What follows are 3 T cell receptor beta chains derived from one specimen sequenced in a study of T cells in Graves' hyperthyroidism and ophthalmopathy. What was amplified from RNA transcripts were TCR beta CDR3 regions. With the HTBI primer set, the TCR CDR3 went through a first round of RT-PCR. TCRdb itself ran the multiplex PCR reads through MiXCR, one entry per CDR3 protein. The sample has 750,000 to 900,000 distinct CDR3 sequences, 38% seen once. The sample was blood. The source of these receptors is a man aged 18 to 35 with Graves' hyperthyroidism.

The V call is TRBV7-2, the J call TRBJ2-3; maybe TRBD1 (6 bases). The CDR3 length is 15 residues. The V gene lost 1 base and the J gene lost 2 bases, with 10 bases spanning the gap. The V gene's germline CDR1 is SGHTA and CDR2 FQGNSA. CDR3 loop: CASSLGNRDTDTQYF. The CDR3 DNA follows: TGTGCCAGCAGCTTAGGGAACAGGGACACAGATACGCAGTATTTT. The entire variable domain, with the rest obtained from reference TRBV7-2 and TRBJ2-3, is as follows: GAGVSQSPSNKVTEKGKDVELRCDPISGHTALYWYRQSLGQGLEFLIYFQGNSAPDKSGLPSDRFSAERTGGSVSTLTIQRTQQEDSAVYLCASSLGNRDTDTQYFGPGTRLTVL.

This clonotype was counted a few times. DNA of the CDR3: TGTGCCAGCAGTTTCGAGGGGACTGGTCAGCCCCAGCATTTT. This codes for CASSFEGTGQPQHF. The chain couples TRBV12-3 or TRBV12-4 to TRBJ1-5; a possible D gene is TRBD1 (5 bases). The CDR3 covers 14 residues. Trimming removed 3 bases from V and 6 bases from J, with 12 bases in between.

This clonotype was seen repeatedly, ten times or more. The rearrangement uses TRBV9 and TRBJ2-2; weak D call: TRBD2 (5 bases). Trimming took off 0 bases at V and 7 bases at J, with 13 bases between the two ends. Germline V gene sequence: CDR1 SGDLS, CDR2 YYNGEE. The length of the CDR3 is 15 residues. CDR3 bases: TGTGCCAGCAGCGTAGGATCGGGGAGAGGCGGGGAGCTGTTTTTT. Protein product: CASSVGSGRGGELFF.